These 26 T cell receptor beta chains came from one sample sequenced in a study of human T cells and chemical hapten exposure. TCRdb re-called the RACE reads with MiXCR, one entry per CDR3 protein. The data show 82,000 or so distinct CDR3 sequences, roughly 13% seen once. Time point in this sample: patch test 3, about 24 weeks after DPC sensitization. Treatment indicated: therapeutic diphenylcyclopropenone sensitization with weekly scalp DPC. This material consisted of whole blood, taken in connection with sensitization to the hapten diphenylcyclopropenone (DPC). These TCRs come from a woman aged 50 to 60 with alopecia areata. Some clones in this sample may be carry-over from other donors' samples.

The V call is TRBV7-9, the J call TRBJ2-3, with TRBD2 matching 10 bases. With V trimmed by 5 bases and J by 4 bases, 12 bases remained unmatched. The germline V gene encodes CDR1 SEHNR and CDR2 FQNEAQ (reference sequence). This CDR3 spans 17 amino acids. The CDR3 DNA reads as TGTGCCAGCAGCCCCTCGGCCTTAGCGGGAGGCGCAGATACGCAGTATTTT. It specifies CASSPSALAGGADTQYF.

Many counts were recorded for this clonotype. The chain has TRBV21-1 and TRBJ2-7. TRBV21-1 is flagged as a pseudogene. The CDR3 totals 13 residues. The DNA of the CDR3 is TGTGCCAGCAGCAATTCTGGCGATTACGAGCAGTACTTC. As protein: CASSNSGDYEQYF.

Ten or more counts support this clonotype. The V call is TRBV7-9, the J call TRBJ2-7; D may match TRBD1 or TRBD2 (5 bases each). CDR1 SEHNR and CDR2 FQNEAQ come from the germline V gene (reference sequence). The CDR3 extends over 17 amino acids. V was trimmed by 5 bases and J by 0 bases, leaving 20 bases between them. This CDR3 reads CASSVGGYRDHSYEQYF. The CDR3 region has the DNA TGTGCCAGCAGCGTCGGCGGTTACCGGGACCACTCCTACGAGCAGTACTTC. The whole variable domain, remainder taken from reference TRBV7-9 and TRBJ2-7, is DTGVSQNPRHKITKRGQNVTFRCDPISEHNRLYWYRQTLGQGPEFLTYFQNEAQLEKSRLLSDRFSAERPKGSFSTLEIQRTEQGDSAMYLCASSVGGYRDHSYEQYFGPGTRLTVT.

In this sample, this clonotype turned up many times. The rearrangement uses TRBV29-1 and TRBJ2-5; possible D gene TRBD1, 6 bases. This CDR3 comprises 12 residues. Trimming took off 4 bases at V and 3 bases at J, with 9 bases between the two ends. Germline V gene sequence: CDR1 SQVTM, CDR2 ANQGSEA. The CDR3 region is CSVGHREETQYF. The CDR3 nucleotides are TGCAGCGTTGGTCACAGGGAAGAGACCCAGTACTTC.

Comment on this clonotype: This may be a read error, as it is one base from a much larger clone. The chain recombines TRBV7-3 with TRBJ2-5; 7 positions match TRBD2. V lost 5 bases to trimming and J lost 5 bases; unmatched junction nucleotides: 8. There are 14 residues in the CDR3. Germline CDR1 SGHTA, CDR2 FQGTGA. CDR3 sequence (DNA): TGTGCCAGCAGCATATCGGCGGGAGCGGAGACCCAGTACTTC. Residues: CASSISAGAETQYF.

Turning to this clonotype: This may be a read error: a much more frequent sequence differs by one nucleotide. Lacking the conserved final phenylalanine or tryptophan, this CDR3 likely reflects a read error. The V call is TRBV3-1, the J call TRBJ2-7; TRBD2 is a possible D gene (6 bases). Germline CDR1 LGHDT, CDR2 YNNKEL (reference sequence). Trimming shortened V by 4 bases and J by 4 bases, and 14 bases separated the two germline ends. The CDR3 length is 14 residues. The CDR3 sequence: CASSPSRGLYEQYS. The CDR3, as DNA: TGTGCCAGCAGCCCGAGCCGGGGGTTATACGAGCAGTACTCC.

This clonotype was seen a few times. The chain recombines TRBV5-1 with TRBJ1-5; D perhaps matches TRBD1 (5 bases). Trimming shortened V by 4 bases and J by 1 base, and 12 bases separated the two germline ends. This CDR3 contains 15 residues. Looked up from germline, CDR1 is SGHRS and CDR2 is YFSETQ. CDR3: CASSPEGLSNQPQHF. In DNA, the CDR3 is TGCGCCAGCAGCCCTGAGGGGTTGAGCAATCAGCCCCAGCATTTT.

This clonotype was recorded a few times. V gene TRBV30 combines with J gene TRBJ1-3; D is undetermined. V was pared by 0 bases and J by 2 bases, with 8 bases between. CDR3 length equals 14 residues. Germline CDR1 and CDR2: GTSNPN and SVGIG (reference sequence). This CDR3 reads CAWSVARTGNTIYF. In DNA form, the CDR3 reads TGTGCCTGGAGTGTGGCCAGAACTGGAAACACCATATATTTT.

Regarding this clonotype: Since no conserved phenylalanine or tryptophan closes the CDR3, a read error is the likely cause. This chain links TRBV18 with TRBJ2-3; TRBD2 aligns across 10 bases. V lost 3 bases to trimming and J lost 1 base; unmatched junction nucleotides: 4. Germline CDR1 reads KGHSH; CDR2 reads LQKENI. The CDR3 sequence is 16 residues long. DNA for the CDR3: TGTGCCAGCTCACCGATAGCGGGAGGAGGCACAGATACGCAGTATATT. Translating gives CASSPIAGGGTDTQYI.

As concerns this clonotype: One base away lies a much larger clone, so this may be a sequencing read error. The rearrangement joins TRBV10-2 to TRBJ1-6; D is undetermined. Trimming shortened V by 2 bases and J by 3 bases, and 11 bases separated the two germline ends. Germline loops: CDR1 WSHSY, CDR2 SAAADI. The CDR3 has 16 amino acids. The CDR3 nucleotides read TGCGCCAGCAGTGAGCAACTAGGACGCTATAATTCACCCCTCCACTTT. Protein product: CASSEQLGRYNSPLHF.

DNA of the CDR3: TGCAGCGTTGCAGGGGGGGCCTACGAGCAGTACTTC. Translating gives CSVAGGAYEQYF. This rearrangement joins TRBV29-1 to TRBJ2-7, with D perhaps given as TRBD1 or TRBD2 (7 bases each). Trimming cost V 4 bases and J 2 bases, with 9 bases left between them. Germline CDR1 and CDR2: SQVTM and ANQGSEA. The CDR3 has 12 amino acids.

This clonotype has a count of ten or more. This chain joins TRBV5-6 and TRBJ2-1; 13 bases match TRBD2. The germline V gene has CDR1 SGHDT and CDR2 YYEEEE. CDR3 size: 17 residues. Trimming removed 0 bases from V and 5 bases from J; junction bases left unmatched: 5. CDR3 sequence reads: CASSLVTSGRADNEQFF. In DNA form, the CDR3 reads TGTGCCAGCAGCTTGGTAACTAGCGGGAGGGCCGACAATGAGCAGTTCTTC.

The chain has TRBV2 and TRBJ1-5; tentatively, D is TRBD1 (5 bases). CDR3 length equals 14 residues. V shed 0 bases and J shed 6 bases, with 9 bases lying between them. Germline V lookup: CDR1 SNHLY, CDR2 FYNNEI. The CDR3 DNA follows: TGTGCCAGCAGTGAAGCCAGGAGGGGTCAGCCCCAGCATTTT. Encoded protein: CASSEARRGQPQHF.

This clonotype has ten or more counts. The chain recombines TRBV29-1 with TRBJ1-5; D gene ambiguous. Germline V gene lookup returns CDR1 SQVTM and CDR2 ANQGSEA. Trimming removed 4 bases at V and 5 bases at J, with 3 bases between. This CDR3 has 10 residues. CDR3 sequence reads: CSVGHQPQHF. CDR3 sequence (DNA): TGCAGCGTTGGACATCAGCCCCAGCATTTT.

Concerning this clonotype: The junction does not match germline at one end; this may be a read error. CDR3: CSVEGQEEKLSF. The DNA of the CDR3 is TGCAGCGTTGAGGGACAGGAAGAAAAACTGTCTTTT. The rearrangement uses TRBV29-1 and TRBJ1-4; 8 bases align to TRBD1. The CDR3 spans 12 residues. Germline V gives CDR1 SQVTM, CDR2 ANQGSEA.

This clonotype was counted only a few times. The rearrangement links TRBV20-1 to TRBJ2-2; 9 bases agree with TRBD1. Germline CDR1 and CDR2: DFQATT and SNEGSKA (reference sequence). Trimming cost V 5 bases and J 3 bases; bases outside gene matches: 1. This CDR3 region has 13 residues. The CDR3 nucleotides are TGCAGTGCTCGACAGGGGGACACCGGGGAGCTGTTTTTT. This gives the protein CSARQGDTGELFF.

The V and J genes are TRBV20-1 and TRBJ1-2, with a possible D match to TRBD1 (5 bases). The CDR3 has 13 residues. V was pared by 5 bases and J by 0 bases, with 10 bases between. From germline, CDR1 is DFQATT and CDR2 SNEGSKA (reference sequence). The CDR3 loop is CSAPDSTNYGYTF. CDR3 sequence (DNA): TGCAGTGCTCCCGACAGCACTAACTATGGCTACACCTTC.

This clonotype was picked up many times. The chain combines TRBV20-1 with TRBJ2-3; possibly TRBD2 for D (6 bases). The CDR3 totals 12 residues. Germline V gives CDR1 DFQATT, CDR2 SNEGSKA (reference sequence). Between the trimmed V and J ends, which lost 0 bases and 6 bases, there was a span of 7 bases. CDR3: CSARDGRDTQYF. The CDR3 bases are TGCAGTGCTAGAGATGGGAGGGATACGCAGTATTTT.

This clonotype was detected many times. The chain combines TRBV29-1 with TRBJ1-1; 7 bases are shared with TRBD1. Germline values: CDR1 SQVTM, CDR2 ANQGSEA. This CDR3 comprises 14 residues. Germline trimming cut 3 bases from V and 4 bases from J; bases unmatched to any gene: 8. The CDR3 nucleotides are TGCAGCGTTGAGCAAACAGGGGCTGGCACTGAAGCTTTCTTT. This sequence encodes CSVEQTGAGTEAFF.

This clonotype was recorded a few times. This chain uses TRBV10-3 with TRBJ2-7; either TRBD1 or TRBD2 may fit D (5 bases each). There are 15 residues in the CDR3. Trimming left V 2 bases short and J 2 bases short, with 13 bases between. Germline V CDR1 and CDR2: ENHRY, SYGVKD. Here the CDR3 DNA reads TGTGCCATCAGTGAGGAGGGGTTCGGCCCCTACGAGCAGTACTTC. Translated: CAISEEGFGPYEQYF.

This chain connects TRBV12-3 or TRBV12-4 to TRBJ2-5, with a tentative D call TRBD2 (7 bases). CDR3 size: 14 residues. Trimming removed 5 bases from V and 3 bases from J, with 13 bases in between. The CDR3: CASSLGGGEETQYF. CDR3 nucleotides: TGTGCCAGCAGTCTGGGGGGGGGCGAAGAGACCCAGTACTTC.

This clonotype was recorded many times. The rearrangement joins TRBV19 to TRBJ2-5; D call uncertain. Germline loops: CDR1 LNHDA, CDR2 SQIVND (reference sequence). This CDR3 has 14 residues. V lost 5 bases and J 4 bases, leaving 14 bases between the germline ends. CDR3 residues: CASSADRWGETQYF. The CDR3 coding sequence is TGTGCCAGTAGTGCGGACCGGTGGGGAGAGACCCAGTACTTC.

This clonotype was counted only a few times. The V and J genes are TRBV20-1 and TRBJ2-1, with 7 nucleotides matching TRBD1. CDR1 and CDR2 from the germline V gene are DFQATT and SNEGSKA (reference sequence). This CDR3 has 14 amino acids. Trimming at V came to 5 bases and at J to 1 base, leaving 5 bases not matched to a gene. The CDR3 here is CSASGTDSYNEQFF. The CDR3 DNA reads TGCAGTGCTTCCGGGACAGATTCCTACAATGAGCAGTTCTTC.

This clonotype was counted between two and nine times. The chain links TRBV20-1 to TRBJ2-7; 8 bases are a match to TRBD2. V was clipped by 0 bases and J by 1 base; unmatched bases: 8. CDR3 length: 16 amino acids. Germline V gene sequence: CDR1 DFQATT, CDR2 SNEGSKA (reference sequence). The CDR3, as DNA: TGCAGTGCTAGAGATGTGCAGCGGGAGTTTTCCTACGAGCAGTACTTC. This sequence encodes CSARDVQREFSYEQYF.

The chain couples TRBV10-3 to TRBJ2-3, with 9 positions matching TRBD2. This CDR3 has 14 residues. Trimming removed 6 bases from V and 2 bases from J; junction bases left unmatched: 3. Germline-derived CDR1 and CDR2 are ENHRY and SYGVKD. This CDR3 is CAISRLAVTDTQYF. The CDR3 bases are TGTGCCATCAGCCGACTAGCGGTCACAGATACGCAGTATTTT.

This clonotype has at least ten counts. The chain carries TRBV11-2 and TRBJ2-7; D is perhaps TRBD2 (6 bases). Germline values: CDR1 SGHAT, CDR2 FQNNGV. V was clipped by 1 base and J by 3 bases, with 16 bases between them. The CDR3 has 16 amino acids. The CDR3 DNA follows: TGTGCCAGCAGCTTAGGAATGGGGACTGGGAACTACGAGCAGTACTTC. This gives the protein CASSLGMGTGNYEQYF.